The clone carrying this T cell receptor (beta chain) appeared many times. Its matching antigen is unknown. Drawn from each donor were approximately 10 milliliters of peripheral blood. This entry comes from a study of blood T cells in healthy people across ages. Findings of the study overall: Long-lived and aged donors differed, with more naive CD4+ cells and higher diversity in the long-lived. Leaving the PBMCs unsorted stopped any conclusive comparison of naive versus antigen-experienced cells.

The CDR3 totals 15 residues. V shed 0 bases and J 7 bases; nucleotides not matched to a gene: 9. Per germline, CDR1 SGDLS and CDR2 YYNGEE. Primers used in a second PCR of roughly 6 to 12 cycles were a sample-barcoded 5' primer and a J-beta primer mix. Each cDNA molecule carried a tag from a template-switch adaptor that contained 12 random nucleotides. MiXCR, run by TCRdb on the 5' RACE reads, gives a single entry per CDR3 protein. The sample lists hundreds of thousands of distinct CDR3 sequences; 45% to 70% were seen once. Sequenced input: blood. This chain joins TRBV9 and TRBJ2-7; 8 nucleotides align to TRBD1. The source of this sequence is a middle-aged man in good health. CDR3 residues: CASSVVPTGAREQYF. The DNA of the CDR3 is TGTGCCAGCAGCGTAGTACCGACAGGGGCTCGTGAGCAGTACTTC. Supplemented by reference TRBV9 and TRBJ2-7, the full variable domain reads DSGVTQTPKHLITATGQRVTLRCSPRSGDLSVYWYQQSLDQGLQFLIQYYNGEERAKGNILERFSAQQFPDLHSELNLSSLELGDSALYFCASSVVPTGAREQYFGPGTRLTVT.